What follows are 8 T cell receptor beta chains derived from one specimen sequenced in a study of T cells in Graves' hyperthyroidism and ophthalmopathy. Using RNA transcripts as the source, TCR beta CDR3 regions were amplified. HTBI primers were the set used in a first-round RT-PCR of the TCR CDR3. MiXCR, run by TCRdb on the multiplex PCR reads, gives a single entry per CDR3 protein. The sample has hundreds of thousands of distinct CDR3 sequences, about a sixth seen once. Sequencing was carried out using blood. The receptor set was obtained from a woman younger than 35 with Graves' ophthalmopathy.

At least ten counts were recorded for this clonotype. The V call is TRBV2, the J call TRBJ2-7, with 12 bases matching TRBD1. V lost 8 bases, J lost 6 bases, and 5 bases stayed unmatched. Germline V gene lookup returns CDR1 SNHLY and CDR2 FYNNEI. This CDR3 is built from 13 residues. The CDR3, as DNA: TGTGCCAGCGGGGACAGGGGGCAAGCCGAGCAGTACTTC. Its protein is CASGDRGQAEQYF.

This clonotype has at least ten counts. The chain combines TRBV20-1 with TRBJ2-3; 9 bases are shared with TRBD1. V shed 4 bases, J shed 3 bases, and the junction held 5 bases outside the gene matches. Germline CDR1 is DFQATT and CDR2 is SNEGSKA (reference sequence). The CDR3 has 14 residues. The CDR3 loop reads CSAIPGQGTDTQYF. CDR3 coding DNA: TGCAGTGCTATACCGGGACAGGGTACAGATACGCAGTATTTT.

This rearrangement joins TRBV29-1 to TRBJ2-7; the D gene could be TRBD1 or TRBD2 (5 bases each). In germline, CDR1 is SQVTM, CDR2 ANQGSEA. V lost 6 bases and J 7 bases, leaving 22 bases between the germline ends. The CDR3 is 14 residues long. CDR3 nucleotide sequence: TGCAGCGTCGGGGACCCGGGACCCGCCCGAGAGCAGTACTTC. It translates to CSVGDPGPAREQYF.

Turning to this clonotype: It may be a read error: a sequence one base away is much more abundant. The gene calls are TRBV11-2 and TRBJ2-3; a weak D match, TRBD2 (6 bases). The CDR3 contains 15 residues. Germline CDR1 reads SGHAT; CDR2 reads FQNNGV. The DNA of the CDR3 is TGTGCCAGCAGACATCGGGCCGGAGGGGCAGATATGCAGTATTTT. It codes for CASRHRAGGADMQYF.

This clonotype was found many times. The chain employs TRBV28 and TRBJ2-7, with a weak D call TRBD1 (5 bases). This CDR3 comprises 14 residues. The V gene lost 5 bases and the J gene lost 5 bases, with 16 bases spanning the gap. Per the germline V gene, CDR1 is MDHEN and CDR2 is SYDVKM. CDR3 amino acids: CASSVIGRANEQYF. DNA for the CDR3: TGTGCCAGCAGTGTTATAGGCAGGGCCAACGAGCAGTACTTC.

The V gene is TRBV18, the J gene TRBJ2-3, with D perhaps matching TRBD2 (6 bases). V was clipped by 3 bases and J by 4 bases, with 14 bases between them. Germline V gene data show CDR1 as KGHSH and CDR2 as LQKENI. There are 15 residues in the CDR3. The chain's CDR3 is CASSPGGRAPDTQYF. The CDR3 DNA follows: TGTGCCAGCTCACCGGGAGGCAGGGCCCCAGATACGCAGTATTTT.

This clonotype was found many times. The rearrangement links TRBV2 to TRBJ2-1; D not resolved. Germline lookup yields CDR1 SNHLY and CDR2 FYNNEI. Trimming removed 3 bases from V and 5 bases from J, with 11 bases in between. The CDR3 is 14 amino acids. CDR3 nucleotides: TGTGCCAGCAGTGATAGGCGGCTGGACAATGAGCAGTTCTTC. It yields the protein CASSDRRLDNEQFF.

This clonotype has at least ten counts. The V and J genes are TRBV27 and TRBJ2-1; no reliable D call. The V gene lost 3 bases and the J gene lost 7 bases, with 16 bases spanning the gap. Germline V gene data show CDR1 as MNHEY and CDR2 as SMNVEV (reference sequence). The CDR3 loop spans 15 amino acids. The CDR3 nucleotides read TGTGCCAGCAGTTTGTTGCCGACCCTGGGGAATGAGCAGTTCTTC. It encodes CASSLLPTLGNEQFF.